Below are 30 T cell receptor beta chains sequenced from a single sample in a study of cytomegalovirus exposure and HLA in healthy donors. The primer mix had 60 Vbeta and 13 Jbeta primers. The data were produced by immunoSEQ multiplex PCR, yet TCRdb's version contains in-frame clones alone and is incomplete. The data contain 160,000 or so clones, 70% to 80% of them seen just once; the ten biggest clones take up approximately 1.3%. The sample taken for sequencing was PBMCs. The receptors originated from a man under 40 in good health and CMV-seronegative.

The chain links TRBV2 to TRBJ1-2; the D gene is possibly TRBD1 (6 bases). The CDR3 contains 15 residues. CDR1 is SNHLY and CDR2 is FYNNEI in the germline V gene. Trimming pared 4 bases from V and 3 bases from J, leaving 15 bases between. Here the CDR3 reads CASSGSAGVYYGYTF. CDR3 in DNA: TGTGCCAGCAGTGGGTCGGCAGGGGTCTACTATGGCTACACCTTC.

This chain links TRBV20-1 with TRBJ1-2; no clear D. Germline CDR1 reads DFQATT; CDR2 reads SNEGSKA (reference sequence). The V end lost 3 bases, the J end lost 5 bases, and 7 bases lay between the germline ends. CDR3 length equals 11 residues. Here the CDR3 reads CSASANYGYTF. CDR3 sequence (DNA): TGCAGTGCTAGTGCGAATTATGGCTACACCTTC.

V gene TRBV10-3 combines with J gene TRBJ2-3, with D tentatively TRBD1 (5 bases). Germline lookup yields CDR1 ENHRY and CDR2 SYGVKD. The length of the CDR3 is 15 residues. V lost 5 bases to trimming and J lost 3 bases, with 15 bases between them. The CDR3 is CAISYRGQETDTQYF. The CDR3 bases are TGTGCCATCAGTTATAGGGGCCAGGAAACAGATACGCAGTATTTT.

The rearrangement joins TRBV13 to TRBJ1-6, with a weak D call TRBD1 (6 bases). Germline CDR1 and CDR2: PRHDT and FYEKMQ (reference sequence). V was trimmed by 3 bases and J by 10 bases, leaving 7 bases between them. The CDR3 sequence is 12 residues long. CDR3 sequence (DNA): TGTGCCAGCAGCTTTCAGGGGTCACCCCTCCACTTT. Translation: CASSFQGSPLHF.

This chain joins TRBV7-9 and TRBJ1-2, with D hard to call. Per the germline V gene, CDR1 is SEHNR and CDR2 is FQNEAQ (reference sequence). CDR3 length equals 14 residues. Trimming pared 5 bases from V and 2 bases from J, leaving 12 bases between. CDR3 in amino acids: CASSPSSGNYGYTF. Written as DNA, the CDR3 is TGTGCCAGCAGCCCATCCAGCGGCAACTATGGCTACACCTTC.

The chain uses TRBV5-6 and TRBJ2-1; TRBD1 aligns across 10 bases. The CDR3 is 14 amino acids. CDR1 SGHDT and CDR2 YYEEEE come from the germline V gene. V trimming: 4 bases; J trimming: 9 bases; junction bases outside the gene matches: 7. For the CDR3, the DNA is TGTGCCAGCAGCCAGGACAGGGGGGATAGTGAGCAGTTCTTC. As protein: CASSQDRGDSEQFF.

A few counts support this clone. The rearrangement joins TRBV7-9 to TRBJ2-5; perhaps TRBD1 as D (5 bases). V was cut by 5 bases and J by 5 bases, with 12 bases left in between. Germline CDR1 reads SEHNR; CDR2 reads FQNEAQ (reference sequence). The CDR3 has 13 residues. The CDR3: CASSLQGDETQYF. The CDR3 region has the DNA TGTGCCAGCAGCCTGCAGGGTGACGAGACCCAGTACTTC.

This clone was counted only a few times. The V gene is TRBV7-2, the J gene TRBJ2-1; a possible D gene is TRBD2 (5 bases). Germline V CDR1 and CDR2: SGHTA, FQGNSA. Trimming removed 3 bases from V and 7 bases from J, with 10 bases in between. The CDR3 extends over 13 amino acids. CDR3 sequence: CASSFRGGNEQFF. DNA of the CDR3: TGTGCCAGCAGCTTTCGGGGTGGAAATGAGCAGTTCTTC. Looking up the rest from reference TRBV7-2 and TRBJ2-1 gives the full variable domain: GAGVSQSPSNKVTEKGKDVELRCDPISGHTALYWYRQSLGQGLEFLIYFQGNSAPDKSGLPSDRFSAERTGGSVSTLTIQRTQQEDSAVYLCASSFRGGNEQFFGPGTRLTVL.

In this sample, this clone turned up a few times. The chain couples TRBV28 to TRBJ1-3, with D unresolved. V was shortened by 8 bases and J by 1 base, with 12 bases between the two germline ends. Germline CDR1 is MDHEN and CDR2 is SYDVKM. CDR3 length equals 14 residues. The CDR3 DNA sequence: TGTGCCAGCTTTTCTTCGGGGTCTGGAAACACCATATATTTT. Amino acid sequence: CASFSSGSGNTIYF.

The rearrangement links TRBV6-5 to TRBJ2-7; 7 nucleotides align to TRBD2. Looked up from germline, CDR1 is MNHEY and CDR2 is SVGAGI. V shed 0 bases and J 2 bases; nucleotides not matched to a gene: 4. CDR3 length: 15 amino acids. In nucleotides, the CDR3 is TGTGCCAGCAGTTACTCGTCTAGCGGAGCCTACGAGCAGTACTTC. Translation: CASSYSSSGAYEQYF.

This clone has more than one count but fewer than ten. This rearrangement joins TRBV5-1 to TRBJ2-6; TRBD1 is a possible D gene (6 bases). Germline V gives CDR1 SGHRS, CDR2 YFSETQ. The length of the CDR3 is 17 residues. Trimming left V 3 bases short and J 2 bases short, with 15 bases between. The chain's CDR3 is CASSSRAQGPGANVLTF. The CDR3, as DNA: TGCGCCAGCAGCTCACGGGCCCAGGGGCCTGGGGCCAACGTCCTGACTTTC.

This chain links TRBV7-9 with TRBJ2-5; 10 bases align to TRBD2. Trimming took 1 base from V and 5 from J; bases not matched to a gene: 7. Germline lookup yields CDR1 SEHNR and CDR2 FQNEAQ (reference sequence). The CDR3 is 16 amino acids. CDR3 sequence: CASSLESGLAKETQYF. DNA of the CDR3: TGTGCCAGCAGCTTAGAATCGGGACTAGCGAAGGAGACCCAGTACTTC.

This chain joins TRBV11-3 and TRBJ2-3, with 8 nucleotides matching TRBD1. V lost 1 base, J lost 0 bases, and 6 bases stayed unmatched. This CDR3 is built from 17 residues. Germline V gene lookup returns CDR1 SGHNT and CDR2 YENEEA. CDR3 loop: CASSLGSRTGSTDTQYF. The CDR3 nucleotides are TGTGCCAGCAGCTTAGGGTCGAGGACAGGGAGCACAGATACGCAGTATTTT.

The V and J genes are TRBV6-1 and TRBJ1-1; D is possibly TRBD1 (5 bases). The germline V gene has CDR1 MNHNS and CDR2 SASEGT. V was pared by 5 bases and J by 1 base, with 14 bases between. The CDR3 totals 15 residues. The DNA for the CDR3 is TGTGCCAGCAGTCAGCCTAGGAGGGGGAACACTGAAGCTTTCTTT. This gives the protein CASSQPRRGNTEAFF.

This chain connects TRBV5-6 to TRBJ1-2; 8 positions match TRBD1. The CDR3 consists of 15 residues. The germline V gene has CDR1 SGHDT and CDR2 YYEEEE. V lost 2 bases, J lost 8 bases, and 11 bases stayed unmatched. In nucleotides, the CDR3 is TGTGCCAGCAGCTTCGGGACAGGTAGTTCGGGAGGCTACACCTTC. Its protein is CASSFGTGSSGGYTF.

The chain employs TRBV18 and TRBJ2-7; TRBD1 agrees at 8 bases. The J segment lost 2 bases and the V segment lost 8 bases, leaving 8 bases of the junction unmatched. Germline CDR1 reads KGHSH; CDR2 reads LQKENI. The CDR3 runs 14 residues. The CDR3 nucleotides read TGTGCCAGCGCGACGGGACAGGTACCCTACGAGCAGTACTTC. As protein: CASATGQVPYEQYF. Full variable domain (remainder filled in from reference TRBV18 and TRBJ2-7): NAGVMQNPRHLVRRRGQEARLRCSPMKGHSHVYWYRQLPEEGLKFMVYLQKENIIDESGMPKERFSAEFPKEGPSILRIQQVVRGDSAAYFCASATGQVPYEQYFGPGTRLTVT.

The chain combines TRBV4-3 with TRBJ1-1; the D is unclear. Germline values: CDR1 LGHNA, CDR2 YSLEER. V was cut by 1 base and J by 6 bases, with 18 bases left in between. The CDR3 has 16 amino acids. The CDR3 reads CASSQVGSRSGAEAFF. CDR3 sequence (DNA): TGCGCCAGCAGCCAAGTTGGGTCGAGGAGCGGAGCTGAAGCTTTCTTT.

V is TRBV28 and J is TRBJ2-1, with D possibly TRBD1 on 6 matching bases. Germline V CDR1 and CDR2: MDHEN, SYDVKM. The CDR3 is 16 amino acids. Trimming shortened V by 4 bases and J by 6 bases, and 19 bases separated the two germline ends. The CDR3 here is CASSSILQGEGNEQFF. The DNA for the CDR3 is TGTGCCAGCAGTTCGATCCTACAGGGTGAGGGCAATGAGCAGTTCTTC.

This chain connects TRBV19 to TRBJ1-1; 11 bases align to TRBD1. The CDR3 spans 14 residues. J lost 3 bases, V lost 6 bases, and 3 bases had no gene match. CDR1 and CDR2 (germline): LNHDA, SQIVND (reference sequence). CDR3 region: CASSWTGGYTEAFF. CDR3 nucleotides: TGTGCCAGTAGCTGGACAGGGGGCTACACTGAAGCTTTCTTT.

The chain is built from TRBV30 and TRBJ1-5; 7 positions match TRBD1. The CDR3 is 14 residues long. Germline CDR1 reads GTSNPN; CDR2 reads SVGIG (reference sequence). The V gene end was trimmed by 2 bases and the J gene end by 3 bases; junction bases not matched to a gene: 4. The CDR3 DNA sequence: TGTGCCTGGAGTATAGGACAGGCCAATCAGCCCCAGCATTTT. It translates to CAWSIGQANQPQHF.

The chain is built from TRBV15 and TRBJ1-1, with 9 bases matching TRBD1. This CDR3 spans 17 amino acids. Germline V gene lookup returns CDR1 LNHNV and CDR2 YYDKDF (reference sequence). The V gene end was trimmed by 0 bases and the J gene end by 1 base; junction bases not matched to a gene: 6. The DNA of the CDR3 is TGTGCCACCAGCAGAGATAAGACACAGGGGGCGAACACTGAAGCTTTCTTT. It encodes CATSRDKTQGANTEAFF. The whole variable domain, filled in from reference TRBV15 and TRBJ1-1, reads DAMVIQNPRYQVTQFGKPVTLSCSQTLNHNVMYWYQQKSSQAPKLLFHYYDKDFNNEADTPDNFQSRRPNTSFCFLDIRSPGLGDTAMYLCATSRDKTQGANTEAFFGQGTRLTVV.

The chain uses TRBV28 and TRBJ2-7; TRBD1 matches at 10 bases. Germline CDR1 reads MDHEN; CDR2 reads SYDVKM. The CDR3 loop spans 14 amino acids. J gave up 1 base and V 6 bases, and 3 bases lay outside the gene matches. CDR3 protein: CASSLGQGSYEQYF. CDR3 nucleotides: TGTGCCAGCAGCTTGGGACAGGGGTCCTACGAGCAGTACTTC.

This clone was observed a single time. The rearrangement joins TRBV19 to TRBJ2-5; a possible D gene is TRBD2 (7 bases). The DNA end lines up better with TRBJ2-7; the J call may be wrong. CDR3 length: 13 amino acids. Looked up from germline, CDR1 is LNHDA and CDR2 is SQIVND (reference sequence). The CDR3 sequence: CASSPRGGDEQYF. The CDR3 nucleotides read TGTGCCAGTAGCCCCCGCGGGGGCGACGAGCAGTACTTC.

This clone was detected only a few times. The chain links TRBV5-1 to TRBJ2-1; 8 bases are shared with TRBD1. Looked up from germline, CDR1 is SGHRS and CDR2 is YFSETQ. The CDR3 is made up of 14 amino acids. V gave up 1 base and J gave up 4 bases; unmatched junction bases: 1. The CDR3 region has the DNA TGCGCCAGCAGCTTGCGACAGGGGTACAATGAGCAGTTCTTC. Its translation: CASSLRQGYNEQFF.

The CDR3, as DNA: TGTGCCTGGAGTGTACTCTTAGCGTCCGGGGAGCTGTTTTTT. This translates into CAWSVLLASGELFF. The chain has TRBV30 and TRBJ2-2, with a possible D match to TRBD2 (5 bases). V was clipped by 0 bases and J by 6 bases, with 11 bases between them. The CDR3 has 14 amino acids. Germline CDR1 reads GTSNPN; CDR2 reads SVGIG (reference sequence).

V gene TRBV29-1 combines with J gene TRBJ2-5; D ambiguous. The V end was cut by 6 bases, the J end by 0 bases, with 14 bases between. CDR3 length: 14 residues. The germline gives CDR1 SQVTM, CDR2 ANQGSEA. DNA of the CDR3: TGCAGCGTCCACCGGCGGCTGGACCAAGAGACCCAGTACTTC. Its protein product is CSVHRRLDQETQYF.

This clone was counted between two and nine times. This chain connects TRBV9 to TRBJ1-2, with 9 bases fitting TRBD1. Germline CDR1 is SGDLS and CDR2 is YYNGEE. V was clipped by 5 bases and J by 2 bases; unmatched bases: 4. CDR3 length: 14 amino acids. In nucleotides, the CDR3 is TGTGCCAGCAGAGAAGACAGGGGGAACTATGGCTACACCTTC. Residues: CASREDRGNYGYTF.

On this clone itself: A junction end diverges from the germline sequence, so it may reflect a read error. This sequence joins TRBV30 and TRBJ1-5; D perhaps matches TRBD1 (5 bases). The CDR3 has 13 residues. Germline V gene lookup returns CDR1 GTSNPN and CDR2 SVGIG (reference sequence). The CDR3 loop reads CAWSGPGGGIHNF. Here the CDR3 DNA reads TGTGCCTGGAGTGGACCTGGGGGGGGGATCCACAATTTT.

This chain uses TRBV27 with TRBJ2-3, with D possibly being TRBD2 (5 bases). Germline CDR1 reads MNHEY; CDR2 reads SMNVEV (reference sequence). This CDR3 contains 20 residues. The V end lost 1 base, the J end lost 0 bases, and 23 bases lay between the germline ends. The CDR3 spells CASSLFPLEGIGISTDTQYF. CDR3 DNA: TGTGCCAGCAGTTTATTCCCCCTAGAGGGCATAGGAATTAGCACAGATACGCAGTATTTT.

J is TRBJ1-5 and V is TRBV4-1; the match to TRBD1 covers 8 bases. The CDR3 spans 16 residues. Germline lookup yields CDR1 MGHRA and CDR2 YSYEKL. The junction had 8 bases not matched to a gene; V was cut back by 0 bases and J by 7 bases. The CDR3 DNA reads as TGCGCCAGCAGCCAAGATGGAACAGGGGGACGGCAGCCCCAGCATTTT. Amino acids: CASSQDGTGGRQPQHF.